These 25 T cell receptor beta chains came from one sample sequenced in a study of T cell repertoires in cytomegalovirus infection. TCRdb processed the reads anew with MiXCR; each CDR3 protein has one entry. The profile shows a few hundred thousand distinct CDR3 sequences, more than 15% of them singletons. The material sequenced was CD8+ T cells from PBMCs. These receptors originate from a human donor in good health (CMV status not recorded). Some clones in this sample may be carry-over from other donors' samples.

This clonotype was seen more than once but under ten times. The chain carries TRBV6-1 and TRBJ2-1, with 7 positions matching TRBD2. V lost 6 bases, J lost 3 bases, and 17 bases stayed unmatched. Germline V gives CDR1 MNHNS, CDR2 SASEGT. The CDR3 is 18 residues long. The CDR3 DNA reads TGTGCCAGCAGCCCGTTAGACTTCGGGGGGACCTACTACAATGAGCAGTTCTTC. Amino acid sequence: CASSPLDFGGTYYNEQFF.

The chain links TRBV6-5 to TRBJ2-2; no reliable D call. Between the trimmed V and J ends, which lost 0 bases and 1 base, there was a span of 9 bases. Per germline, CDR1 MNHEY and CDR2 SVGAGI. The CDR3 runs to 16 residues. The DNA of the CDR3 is TGTGCCAGCAGTTACTCGCCAGGTCAGAACACCGGGGAGCTGTTTTTT. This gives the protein CASSYSPGQNTGELFF.

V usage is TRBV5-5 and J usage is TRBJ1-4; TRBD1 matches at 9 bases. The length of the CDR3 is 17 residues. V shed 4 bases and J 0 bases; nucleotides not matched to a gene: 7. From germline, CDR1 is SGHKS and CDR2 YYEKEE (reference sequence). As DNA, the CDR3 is TGTGCCAGCAGCCTGACGGGACAGGGATCAACTAATGAAAAACTGTTTTTT. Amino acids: CASSLTGQGSTNEKLFF.

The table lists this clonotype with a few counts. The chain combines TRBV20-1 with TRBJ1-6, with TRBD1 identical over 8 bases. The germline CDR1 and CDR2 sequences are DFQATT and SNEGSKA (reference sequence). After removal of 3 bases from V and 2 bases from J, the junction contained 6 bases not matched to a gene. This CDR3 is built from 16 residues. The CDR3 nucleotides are TGCAGTGCTAGCGACAGGGGAGAAACCTATAATTCACCCCTCCACTTT. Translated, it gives CSASDRGETYNSPLHF.

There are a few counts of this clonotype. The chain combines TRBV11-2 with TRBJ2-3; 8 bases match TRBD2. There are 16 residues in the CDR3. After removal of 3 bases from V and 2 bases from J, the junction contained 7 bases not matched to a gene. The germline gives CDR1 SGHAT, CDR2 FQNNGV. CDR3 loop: CASSFTAGAITDTQYF. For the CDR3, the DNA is TGTGCCAGCAGCTTCACAGCGGGGGCCATCACAGATACGCAGTATTTT. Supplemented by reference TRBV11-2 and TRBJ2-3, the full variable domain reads EAGVAQSPRYKIIEKRQSVAFWCNPISGHATLYWYQQILGQGPKLLIQFQNNGVVDDSQLPKDRFSAERLKGVDSTLKIQPAKLEDSAVYLCASSFTAGAITDTQYFGPGTRLTVL.

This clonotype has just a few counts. CDR3 protein: CSVPGGRPYYGYTF. CDR3 coding DNA: TGCAGCGTCCCCGGGGGGCGCCCCTACTATGGCTACACCTTC. The V gene is TRBV29-1, the J gene TRBJ1-2, with D maybe TRBD1 (6 bases). The CDR3 extends over 14 amino acids. Germline lookup yields CDR1 SQVTM and CDR2 ANQGSEA. Trimming removed 6 bases from V and 3 bases from J, with 17 bases in between.

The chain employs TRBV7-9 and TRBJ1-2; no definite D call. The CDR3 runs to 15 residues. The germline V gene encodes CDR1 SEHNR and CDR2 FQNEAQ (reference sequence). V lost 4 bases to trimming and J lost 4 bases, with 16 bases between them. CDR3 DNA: TGTGCCAGCAGCTCCGGCGACGGATATGGCTATGGCTACACCTTC. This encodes CASSSGDGYGYGYTF.

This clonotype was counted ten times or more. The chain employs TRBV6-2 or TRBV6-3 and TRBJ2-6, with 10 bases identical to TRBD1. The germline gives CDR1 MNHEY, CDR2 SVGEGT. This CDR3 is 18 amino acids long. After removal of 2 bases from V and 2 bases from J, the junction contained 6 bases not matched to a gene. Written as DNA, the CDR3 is TGTGCCAGCAGTTACCGGACAGGGGGAGGGCCTGGGGCCAACGTCCTGACTTTC. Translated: CASSYRTGGGPGANVLTF.

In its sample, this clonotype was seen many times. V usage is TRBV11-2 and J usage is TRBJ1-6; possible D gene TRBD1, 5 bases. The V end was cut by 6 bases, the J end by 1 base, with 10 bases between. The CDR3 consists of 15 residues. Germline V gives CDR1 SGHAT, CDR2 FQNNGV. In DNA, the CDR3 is TGTGCCAGCAGTTTTCCAGGGTCCTATAATTCACCCCTCCACTTT. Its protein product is CASSFPGSYNSPLHF.

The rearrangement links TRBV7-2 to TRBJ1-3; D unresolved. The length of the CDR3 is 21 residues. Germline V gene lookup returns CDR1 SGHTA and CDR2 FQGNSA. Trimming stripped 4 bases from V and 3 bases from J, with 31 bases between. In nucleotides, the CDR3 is TGTGCCAGCAGCTCCCAAGTCCCAGCGCCCATTCTGAGTCTTATTGGAAACACCATATATTTT. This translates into CASSSQVPAPILSLIGNTIYF.

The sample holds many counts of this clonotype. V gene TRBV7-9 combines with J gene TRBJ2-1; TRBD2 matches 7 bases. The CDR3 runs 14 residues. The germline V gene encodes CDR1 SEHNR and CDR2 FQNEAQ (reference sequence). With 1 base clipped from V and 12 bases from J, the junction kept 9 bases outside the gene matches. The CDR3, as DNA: TGTGCCAGCAGCTTAGAGGCCAGCGGGGAGATGCAGTTCTTC. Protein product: CASSLEASGEMQFF.

CDR3: CASNPSAGGYEQYF. The CDR3 DNA sequence: TGTGCCAGCAATCCCTCGGCGGGGGGCTACGAGCAGTACTTC. The V and J genes are TRBV9 and TRBJ2-7; 8 nucleotides agree with TRBD2. The CDR3 contains 14 residues. Trimming cost V 6 bases and J 3 bases; bases outside gene matches: 8. Per the germline V gene, CDR1 is SGDLS and CDR2 is YYNGEE.

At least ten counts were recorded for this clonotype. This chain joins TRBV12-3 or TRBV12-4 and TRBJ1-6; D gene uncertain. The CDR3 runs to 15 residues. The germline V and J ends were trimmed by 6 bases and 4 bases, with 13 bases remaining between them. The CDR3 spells CASRSSGEYNSPLHF. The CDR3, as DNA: TGTGCCAGCAGGTCATCCGGGGAATATAATTCACCCCTCCACTTT.

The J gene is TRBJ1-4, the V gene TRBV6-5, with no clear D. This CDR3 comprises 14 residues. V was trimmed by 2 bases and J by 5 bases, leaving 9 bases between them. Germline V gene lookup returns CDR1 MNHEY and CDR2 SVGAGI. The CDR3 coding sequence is TGTGCCAGCAGTTACGAAAGAGTGAATGAAAAACTGTTTTTT. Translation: CASSYERVNEKLFF.

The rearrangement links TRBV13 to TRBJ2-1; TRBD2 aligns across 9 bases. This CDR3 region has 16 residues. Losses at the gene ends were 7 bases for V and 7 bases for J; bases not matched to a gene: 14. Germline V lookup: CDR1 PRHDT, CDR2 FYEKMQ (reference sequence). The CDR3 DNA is TGTGCCAGCACATCCGGACTAGCGTTTGATTCGAATGAGCAGTTCTTC. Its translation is CASTSGLAFDSNEQFF.

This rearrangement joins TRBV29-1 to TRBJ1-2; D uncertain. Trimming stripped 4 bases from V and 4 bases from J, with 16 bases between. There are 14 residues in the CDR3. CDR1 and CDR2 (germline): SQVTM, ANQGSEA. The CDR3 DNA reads TGCAGCGTTGTCATTAGTGGTGAGGTCTATGGCTACACCTTC. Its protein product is CSVVISGEVYGYTF.

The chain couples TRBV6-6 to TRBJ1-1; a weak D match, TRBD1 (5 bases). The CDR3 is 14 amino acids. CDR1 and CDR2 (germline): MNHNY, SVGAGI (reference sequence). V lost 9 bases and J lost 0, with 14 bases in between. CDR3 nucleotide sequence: TGTGCCAGTAGGGACGGGACGCTGAACACTGAAGCTTTCTTT. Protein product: CASRDGTLNTEAFF.

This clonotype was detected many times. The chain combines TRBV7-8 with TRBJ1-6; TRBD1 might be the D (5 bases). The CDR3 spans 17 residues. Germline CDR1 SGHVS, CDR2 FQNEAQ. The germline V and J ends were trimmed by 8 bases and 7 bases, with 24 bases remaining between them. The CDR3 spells CASSPWGGFGQNSPLHF. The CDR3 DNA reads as TGTGCCAGCTCGCCGTGGGGGGGTTTCGGGCAAAATTCACCCCTCCACTTT.

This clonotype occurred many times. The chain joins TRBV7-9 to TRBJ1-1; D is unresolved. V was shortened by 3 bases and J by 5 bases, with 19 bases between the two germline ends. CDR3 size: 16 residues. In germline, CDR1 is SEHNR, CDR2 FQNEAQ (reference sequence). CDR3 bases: TGTGCCAGCAGCTTCCCTCACGTGGGTTTGAGGACTGAAGCTTTCTTT. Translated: CASSFPHVGLRTEAFF.

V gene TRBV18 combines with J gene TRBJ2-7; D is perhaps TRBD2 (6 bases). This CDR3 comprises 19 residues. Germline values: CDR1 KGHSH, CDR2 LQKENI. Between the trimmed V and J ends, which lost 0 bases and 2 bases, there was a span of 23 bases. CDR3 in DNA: TGTGCCAGCTCACCACCGGGGGGTGGTTGGTCAACAGGACCCTACGAGCAGTACTTC. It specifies CASSPPGGGWSTGPYEQYF.

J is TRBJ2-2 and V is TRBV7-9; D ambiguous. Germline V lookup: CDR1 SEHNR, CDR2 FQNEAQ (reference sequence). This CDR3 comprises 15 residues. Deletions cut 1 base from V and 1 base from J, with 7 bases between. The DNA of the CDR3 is TGTGCCAGCAGCTTAGAGGGTCTGAACACCGGGGAGCTGTTTTTT. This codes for CASSLEGLNTGELFF.

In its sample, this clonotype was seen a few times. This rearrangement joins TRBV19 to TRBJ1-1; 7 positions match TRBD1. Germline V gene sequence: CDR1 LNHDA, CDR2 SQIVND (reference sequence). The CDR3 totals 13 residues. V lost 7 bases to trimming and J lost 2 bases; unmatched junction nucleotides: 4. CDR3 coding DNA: TGTGCCAGTACATGGGACAGCAACACTGAAGCTTTCTTT. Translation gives CASTWDSNTEAFF.

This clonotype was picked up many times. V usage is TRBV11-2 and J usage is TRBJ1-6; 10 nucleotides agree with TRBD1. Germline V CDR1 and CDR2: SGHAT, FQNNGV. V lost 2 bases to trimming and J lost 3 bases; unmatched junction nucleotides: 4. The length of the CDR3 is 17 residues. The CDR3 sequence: CASSLTGQGDYNSPLHF. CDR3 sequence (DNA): TGTGCCAGCAGCTTAACCGGACAGGGGGACTATAATTCACCCCTCCACTTT.

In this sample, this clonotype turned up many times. CDR3 nucleotide sequence: TGTGCCAGCAGCTCCCCCGGGACAGGGGGCCGCTACACTGAAGCTTTCTTT. Amino acids: CASSSPGTGGRYTEAFF. The chain is built from TRBV7-9 and TRBJ1-1; 12 nucleotides agree with TRBD1. Looked up from germline, CDR1 is SEHNR and CDR2 is FQNEAQ (reference sequence). The trim removed 4 bases at V and 3 bases at J, leaving 9 bases unmatched. This CDR3 region has 17 residues.

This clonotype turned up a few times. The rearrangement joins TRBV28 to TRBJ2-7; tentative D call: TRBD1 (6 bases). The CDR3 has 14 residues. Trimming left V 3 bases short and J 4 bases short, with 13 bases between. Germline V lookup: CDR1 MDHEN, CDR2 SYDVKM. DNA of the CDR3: TGTGCCAGCAGTTTCAGGGGCTACGCATACGAGCAGTACTTC. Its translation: CASSFRGYAYEQYF.